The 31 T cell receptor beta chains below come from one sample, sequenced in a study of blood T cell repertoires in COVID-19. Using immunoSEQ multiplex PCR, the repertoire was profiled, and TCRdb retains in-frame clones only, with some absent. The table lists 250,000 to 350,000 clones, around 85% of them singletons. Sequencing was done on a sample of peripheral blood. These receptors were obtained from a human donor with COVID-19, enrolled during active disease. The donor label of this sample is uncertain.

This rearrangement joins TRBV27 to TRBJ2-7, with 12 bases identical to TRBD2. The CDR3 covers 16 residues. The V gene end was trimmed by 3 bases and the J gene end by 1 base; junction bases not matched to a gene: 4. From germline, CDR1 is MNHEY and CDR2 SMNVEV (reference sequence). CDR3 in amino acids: CASSFTGTSGSYEQYF. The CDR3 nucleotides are TGTGCCAGCAGTTTTACCGGGACTAGCGGGTCCTACGAGCAGTACTTC.

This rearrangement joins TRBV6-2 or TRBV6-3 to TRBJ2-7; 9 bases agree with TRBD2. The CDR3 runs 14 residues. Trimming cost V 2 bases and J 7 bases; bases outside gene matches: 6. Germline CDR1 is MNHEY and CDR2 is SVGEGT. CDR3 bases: TGTGCCAGCAGTTACGCTGCGGGAGGGCTAGAGCAGTACTTC. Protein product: CASSYAAGGLEQYF.

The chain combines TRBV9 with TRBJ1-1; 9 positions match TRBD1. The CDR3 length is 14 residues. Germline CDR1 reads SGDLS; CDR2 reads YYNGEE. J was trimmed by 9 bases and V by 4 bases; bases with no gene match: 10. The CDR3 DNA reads TGTGCCAGCAGCCCGACTGCCGGGACAGGGAAAGCTTTCTTT. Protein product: CASSPTAGTGKAFF. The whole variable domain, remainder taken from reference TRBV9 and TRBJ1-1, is DSGVTQTPKHLITATGQRVTLRCSPRSGDLSVYWYQQSLDQGLQFLIQYYNGEERAKGNILERFSAQQFPDLHSELNLSSLELGDSALYFCASSPTAGTGKAFFGQGTRLTVV.

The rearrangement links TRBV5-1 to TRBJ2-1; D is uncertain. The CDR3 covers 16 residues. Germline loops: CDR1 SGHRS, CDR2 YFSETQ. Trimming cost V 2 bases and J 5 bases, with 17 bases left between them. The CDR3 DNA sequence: TGCGCCAGCAGCTTCTTCCAGGCCATCGGTAACAATGAGCAGTTCTTC. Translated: CASSFFQAIGNNEQFF.

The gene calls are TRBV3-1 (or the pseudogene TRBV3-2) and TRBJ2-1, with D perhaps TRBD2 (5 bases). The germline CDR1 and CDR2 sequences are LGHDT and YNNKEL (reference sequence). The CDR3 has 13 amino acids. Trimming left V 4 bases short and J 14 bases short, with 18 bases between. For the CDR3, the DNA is TGTGCCAGCAGCCCTGGGAGCGTTGGCGGCGAGTTCTTC. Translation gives CASSPGSVGGEFF.

In DNA, the CDR3 is TGTGCCAGCAGCCCCCTGAGAAGGGCGGGAGGAAACACCATATATTTT. Translated, it gives CASSPLRRAGGNTIYF. The chain links TRBV7-9 to TRBJ1-3; D not certain. V gave up 5 bases and J gave up 4 bases, with 18 bases separating them. Germline V gives CDR1 SEHNR, CDR2 FQNEAQ (reference sequence). CDR3 length: 16 amino acids.

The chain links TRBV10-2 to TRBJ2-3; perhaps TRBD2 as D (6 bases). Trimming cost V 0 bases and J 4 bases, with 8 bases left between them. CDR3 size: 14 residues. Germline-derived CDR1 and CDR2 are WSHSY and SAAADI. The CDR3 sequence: CASSESGGSDTQYF. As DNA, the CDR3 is TGCGCCAGCAGTGAGTCGGGGGGATCAGATACGCAGTATTTT.

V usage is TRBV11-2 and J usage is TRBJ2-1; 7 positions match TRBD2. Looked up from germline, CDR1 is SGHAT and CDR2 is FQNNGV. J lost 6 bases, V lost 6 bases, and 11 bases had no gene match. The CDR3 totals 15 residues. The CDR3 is CASSLLPAGVNEQFF. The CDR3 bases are TGTGCCAGCAGTCTTCTTCCGGCGGGAGTCAATGAGCAGTTCTTC.

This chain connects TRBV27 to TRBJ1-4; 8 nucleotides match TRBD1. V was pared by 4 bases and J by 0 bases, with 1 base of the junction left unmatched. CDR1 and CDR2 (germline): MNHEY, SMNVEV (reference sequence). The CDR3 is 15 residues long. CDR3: CASSSQGATNEKLFF. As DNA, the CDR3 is TGTGCCAGCAGTTCACAGGGGGCAACTAATGAAAAACTGTTTTTT.

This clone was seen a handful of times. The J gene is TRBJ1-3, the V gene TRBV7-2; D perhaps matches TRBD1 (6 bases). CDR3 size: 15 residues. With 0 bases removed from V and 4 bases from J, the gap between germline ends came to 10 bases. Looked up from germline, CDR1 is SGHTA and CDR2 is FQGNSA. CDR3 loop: CASSLARGAGNTIYF. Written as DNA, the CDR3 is TGTGCCAGCAGCTTAGCGCGGGGGGCAGGAAACACCATATATTTT.

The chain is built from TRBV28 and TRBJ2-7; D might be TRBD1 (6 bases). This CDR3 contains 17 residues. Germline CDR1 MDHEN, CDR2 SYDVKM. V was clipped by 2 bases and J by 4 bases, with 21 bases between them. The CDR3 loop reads CASSLRGRGRGEYEQYF. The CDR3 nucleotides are TGTGCCAGCAGTTTACGTGGCAGGGGTAGAGGAGAATACGAGCAGTACTTC.

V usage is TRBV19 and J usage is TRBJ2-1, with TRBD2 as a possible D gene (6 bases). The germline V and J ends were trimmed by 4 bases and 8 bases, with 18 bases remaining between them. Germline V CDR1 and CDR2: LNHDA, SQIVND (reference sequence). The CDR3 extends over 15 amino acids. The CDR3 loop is CASSTDSGPSDEQFF. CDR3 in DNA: TGTGCCAGTAGTACTGATAGCGGTCCGAGCGATGAGCAGTTCTTC.

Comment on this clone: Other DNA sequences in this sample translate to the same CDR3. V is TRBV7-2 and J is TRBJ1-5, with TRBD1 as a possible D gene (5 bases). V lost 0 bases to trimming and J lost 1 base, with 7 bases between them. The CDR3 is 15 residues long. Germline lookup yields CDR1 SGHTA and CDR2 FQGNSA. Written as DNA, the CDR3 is TGTGCCAGCAGCTTAGCTGGGGGGAGCAATCAGCCCCAGCATTTT. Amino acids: CASSLAGGSNQPQHF.

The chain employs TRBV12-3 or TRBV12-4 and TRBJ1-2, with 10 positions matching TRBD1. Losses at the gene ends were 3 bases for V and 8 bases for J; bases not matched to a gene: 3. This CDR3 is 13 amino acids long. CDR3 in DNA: TGTGCCAGCAGTTTTGGACAGGGGGACGGCTACACCTTC. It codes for CASSFGQGDGYTF.

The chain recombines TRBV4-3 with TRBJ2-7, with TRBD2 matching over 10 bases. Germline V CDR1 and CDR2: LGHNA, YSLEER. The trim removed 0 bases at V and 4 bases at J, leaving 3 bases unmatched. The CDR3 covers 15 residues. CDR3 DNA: TGCGCCAGCAGCCAAGAGCTAGCGGGAGTTTACGAGCAGTACTTC. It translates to CASSQELAGVYEQYF.

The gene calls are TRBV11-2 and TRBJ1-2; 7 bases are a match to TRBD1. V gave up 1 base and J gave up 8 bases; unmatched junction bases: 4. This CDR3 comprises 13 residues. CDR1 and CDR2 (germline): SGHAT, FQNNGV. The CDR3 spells CASSLGQGYGYTF. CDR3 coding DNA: TGTGCCAGCAGCTTAGGACAGGGCTACGGCTACACCTTC.

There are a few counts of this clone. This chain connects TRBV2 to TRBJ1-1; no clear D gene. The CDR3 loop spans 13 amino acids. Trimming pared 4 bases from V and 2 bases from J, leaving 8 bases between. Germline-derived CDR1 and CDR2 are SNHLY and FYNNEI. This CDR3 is CASSASRNTEAFF. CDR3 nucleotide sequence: TGTGCCAGCAGTGCCTCCAGAAACACTGAAGCTTTCTTT.

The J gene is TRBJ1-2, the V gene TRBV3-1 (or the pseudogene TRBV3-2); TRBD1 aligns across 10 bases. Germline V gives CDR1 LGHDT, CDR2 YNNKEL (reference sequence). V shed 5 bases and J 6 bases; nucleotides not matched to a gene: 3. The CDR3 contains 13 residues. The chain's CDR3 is CASSAGTGDGYTF. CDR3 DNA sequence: TGTGCCAGCAGCGCCGGGACAGGGGATGGCTACACCTTC.

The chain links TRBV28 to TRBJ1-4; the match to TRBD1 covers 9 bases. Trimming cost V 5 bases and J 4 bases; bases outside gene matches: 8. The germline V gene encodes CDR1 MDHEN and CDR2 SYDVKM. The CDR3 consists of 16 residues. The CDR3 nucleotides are TGTGCCAGCAGTCCCCAGGGACAGGGTCGTAATGAAAAACTGTTTTTT. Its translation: CASSPQGQGRNEKLFF. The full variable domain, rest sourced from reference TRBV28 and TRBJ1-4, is DVKVTQSSRYLVKRTGEKVFLECVQDMDHENMFWYRQDPGLGLRLIYFSYDVKMKEKGDIPEGYSVSREKKERFSLILESASTNQTSMYLCASSPQGQGRNEKLFFGSGTQLSVL.

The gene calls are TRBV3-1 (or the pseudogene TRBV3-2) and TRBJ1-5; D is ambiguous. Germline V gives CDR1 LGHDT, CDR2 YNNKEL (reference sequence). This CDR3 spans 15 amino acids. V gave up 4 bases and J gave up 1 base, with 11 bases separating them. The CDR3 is CASSRAGQSNQPQHF. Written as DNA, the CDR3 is TGTGCCAGCAGCCGGGCTGGGCAGAGCAATCAGCCCCAGCATTTT.

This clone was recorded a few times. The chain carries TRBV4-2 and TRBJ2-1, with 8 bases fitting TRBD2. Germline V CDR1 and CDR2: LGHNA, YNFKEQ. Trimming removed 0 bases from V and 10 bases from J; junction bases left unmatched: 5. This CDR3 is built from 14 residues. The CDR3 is CASSQELADSEQFF. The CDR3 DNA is TGTGCCAGCAGCCAAGAACTAGCGGATTCGGAGCAGTTCTTC.

The CDR3 loop reads CASSSDSGINYNEQFF. The CDR3 coding sequence is TGTGCCAGCAGCTCCGATAGCGGGATTAATTACAATGAGCAGTTCTTC. V and J are TRBV7-9 and TRBJ2-1; TRBD2 matches at 8 bases. This CDR3 is 16 amino acids long. The V segment lost 4 bases and the J segment 4 bases; nucleotides outside the gene matches: 9. The germline V gene encodes CDR1 SEHNR and CDR2 FQNEAQ (reference sequence).

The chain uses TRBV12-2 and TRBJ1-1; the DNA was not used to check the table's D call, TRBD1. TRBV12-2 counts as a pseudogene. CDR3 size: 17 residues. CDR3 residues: CASRLAGTGGQNTEAFF. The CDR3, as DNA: TGTGCAAGTCGCTTAGCGGGGACAGGGGGCCAGAACACTGAAGCTTTCTTT.

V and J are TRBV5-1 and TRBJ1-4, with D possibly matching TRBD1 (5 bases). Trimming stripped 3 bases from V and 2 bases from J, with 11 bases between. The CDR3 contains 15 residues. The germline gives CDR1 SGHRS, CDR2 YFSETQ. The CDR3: CASSWNRQTNEKLFF. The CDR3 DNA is TGCGCCAGCAGCTGGAACCGACAGACTAATGAAAAACTGTTTTTT.

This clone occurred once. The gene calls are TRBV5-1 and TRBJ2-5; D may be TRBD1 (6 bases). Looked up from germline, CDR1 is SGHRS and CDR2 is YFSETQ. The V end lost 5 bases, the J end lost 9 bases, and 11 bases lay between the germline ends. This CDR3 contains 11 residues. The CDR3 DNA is TGCGCCAGCAGATTACAGGGAGCCCAGTACTTC. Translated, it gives CASRLQGAQYF. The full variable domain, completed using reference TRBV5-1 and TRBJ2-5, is KAGVTQTPRYLIKTRGQQVTLSCSPISGHRSVSWYQQTPGQGLQFLFEYFSETQRNKGNFPGRFSGRQFSNSRSEMNVSTLELGDSALYLCASRLQGAQYFGPGTRLLVL.

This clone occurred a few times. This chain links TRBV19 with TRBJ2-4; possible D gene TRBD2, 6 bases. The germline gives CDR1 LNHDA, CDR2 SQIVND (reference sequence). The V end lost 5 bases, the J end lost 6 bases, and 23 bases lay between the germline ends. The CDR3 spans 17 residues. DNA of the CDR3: TGTGCCAGTAGTCGTCAGATGACTAGTGCGGCAGTAAACATTCAGTACTTC. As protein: CASSRQMTSAAVNIQYF.

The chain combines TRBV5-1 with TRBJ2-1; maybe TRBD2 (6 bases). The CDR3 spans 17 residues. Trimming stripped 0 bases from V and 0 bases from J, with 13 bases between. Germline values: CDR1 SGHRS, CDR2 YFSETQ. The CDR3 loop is CASSLAGTLSSYNEQFF. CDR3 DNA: TGCGCCAGCAGCTTGGCCGGGACTTTAAGCTCCTACAATGAGCAGTTCTTC.

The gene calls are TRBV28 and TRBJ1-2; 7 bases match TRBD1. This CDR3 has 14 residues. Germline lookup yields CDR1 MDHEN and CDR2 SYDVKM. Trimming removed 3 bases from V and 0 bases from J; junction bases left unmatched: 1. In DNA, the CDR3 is TGTGCCAGCAGTTTGGGACAGACTAACTATGGCTACACCTTC. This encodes CASSLGQTNYGYTF.

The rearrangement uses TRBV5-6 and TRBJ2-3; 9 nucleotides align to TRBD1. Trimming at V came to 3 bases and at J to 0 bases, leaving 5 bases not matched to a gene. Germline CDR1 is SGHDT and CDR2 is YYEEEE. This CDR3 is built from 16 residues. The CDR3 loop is CASSSRDRASTDTQYF. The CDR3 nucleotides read TGTGCCAGCAGCTCCCGGGACAGGGCTAGCACAGATACGCAGTATTTT.

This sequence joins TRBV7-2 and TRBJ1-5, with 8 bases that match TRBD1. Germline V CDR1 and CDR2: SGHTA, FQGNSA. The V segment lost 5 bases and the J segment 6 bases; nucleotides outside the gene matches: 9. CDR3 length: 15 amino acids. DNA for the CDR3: TGTGCCAGCAGCCCTAGGACAGGGATGGGTCAGCCCCAGCATTTT. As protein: CASSPRTGMGQPQHF.

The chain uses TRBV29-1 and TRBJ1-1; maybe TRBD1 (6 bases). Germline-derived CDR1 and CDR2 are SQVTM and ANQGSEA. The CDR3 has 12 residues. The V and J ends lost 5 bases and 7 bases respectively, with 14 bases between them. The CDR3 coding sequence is TGCAGCGTTTTGTCAGGACAGAGTGAAGCTTTCTTT. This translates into CSVLSGQSEAFF.